The table lists the clone carrying this T cell receptor (beta chain) with many counts. The sample is drawn from a study of patients and donors after allogeneic stem cell transplantation. TCRdb re-analysed the RT-PCR reads in MiXCR, keeping a single row per CDR3 protein. The repertoire holds about 410,000 distinct CDR3 sequences, with around 15% as singletons. The CDR3 runs to 13 residues. The V gene's germline CDR1 is SNHLY and CDR2 FYNNEI. Trimming cost V 7 bases and J 8 bases; bases outside gene matches: 2. The chain employs TRBV2 and TRBJ1-6; TRBD1 matches 10 bases. This TCR came from a human donor who was either an allogeneic HSCT recipient or a stem cell or donor lymphocyte infusion donor (not recorded which). It is not recorded whose cells these are; they may come from a transplant donor. What was sequenced was blood, either unsorted or a sorted T cell fraction (not recorded which). The CDR3 here is CASKGTGDSPLHF. DNA for the CDR3: TGTGCCAGCAAAGGGACAGGGGATTCACCCCTCCACTTT.